This entry features one TCR beta chain sequence. Its target is not known. The record originates from a study of Tregs in tolerant kidney transplant recipients. V was cut by 8 bases and J by 1 base, with 15 bases left in between. The CDR3 spans 15 residues. Looked up from germline, CDR1 is LNHDA and CDR2 is SQIVND (reference sequence). CD4+CD25+CD127- Tregs, CD4+CD25- non-Tregs, CD4 and CD8 cells were sorted. Data came from immunoSEQ multiplex PCR; TCRdb stores just in-frame clones and leaves some out. The sample lists 80,000 to 90,000 clones; over 85% were seen once. Whole-study results and caveats: The most relevant donor-specific Treg TCRbeta repertoire apparently came from expansion with activated donor B cells. This study did not directly address biological reproducibility. Few patients were studied, so findings need validation in larger groups.

Sequenced material: CD8+ T cells from blood. The genes are TRBV19 and TRBJ2-4; D perhaps matches TRBD2 (5 bases). The source of this sequence is a human donor in good health. CDR3 sequence: CASSPGGGAKNIQYF. The CDR3 bases are TGTGCCAGTTCCCCCGGCGGCGGGGCCAAAAACATTCAGTACTTC.